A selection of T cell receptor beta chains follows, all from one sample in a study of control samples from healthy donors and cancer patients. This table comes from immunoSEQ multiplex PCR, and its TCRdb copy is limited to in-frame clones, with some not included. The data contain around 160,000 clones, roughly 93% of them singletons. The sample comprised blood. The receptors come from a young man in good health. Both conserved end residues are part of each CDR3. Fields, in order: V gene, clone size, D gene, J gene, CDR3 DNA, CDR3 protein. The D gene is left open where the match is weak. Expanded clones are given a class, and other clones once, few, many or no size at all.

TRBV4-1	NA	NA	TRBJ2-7	TGCGCCAGCAGCCAAGATCCGGTCAACGCCTACGAGCAGTACTTC	CASSQDPVNAYEQYF
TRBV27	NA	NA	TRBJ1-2	TGTGCCAGCAGTTTGGACAGCCACTATGGCTACACCTTC	CASSLDSHYGYTF
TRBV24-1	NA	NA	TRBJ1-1	TGTGCCACCAGTGATTCCAGGAACACTGAAGCTTTCTTT	CATSDSRNTEAFF
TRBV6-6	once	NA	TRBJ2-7	TGTGCCAGCTGGAACCCCCGGGAGTCCACCTACGAGCAGTACTTC	CASWNPRESTYEQYF
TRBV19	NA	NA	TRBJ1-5	TGTGCCAGTAGACAGGTCAATCAGCCCCAGCATTTT	CASRQVNQPQHF
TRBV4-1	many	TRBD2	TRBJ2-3	TGCGCCAGCAGCCAAGATCAGGCGGGGGATACAGATACGCAGTATTTT	CASSQDQAGDTDTQYF
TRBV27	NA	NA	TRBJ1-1	TGTGCCAGCAGTTTTATAAGGCTGAACACTGAAGCTTTCTTT	CASSFIRLNTEAFF
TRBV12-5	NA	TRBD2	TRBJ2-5	TGTGCTAGTGGTTTGGGGCTAGCGGGAGGTCCAGGGGAGACCCAGTACTTC	CASGLGLAGGPGETQYF
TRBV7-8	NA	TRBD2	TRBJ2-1	TGTGCCAGCAGCCCCTGGCGCAGGTCTGATATAGGACTAGCGGGACACTCCTACAATGAGCAGTTCTTC	CASSPWRRSDIGLAGHSYNEQFF
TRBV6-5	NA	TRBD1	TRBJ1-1	TGTGCCAGCAGTTATATTAGACAGGGGGTTGAAGCTTTCTTT	CASSYIRQGVEAFF
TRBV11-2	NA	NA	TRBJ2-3	TGTGCCAGCAGCTTAGGAGTGAGCCCTAGGTTGGATACGCAGTATTTT	CASSLGVSPRLDTQYF
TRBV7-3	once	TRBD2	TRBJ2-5	TGTGCCAGCAGCTTATCCGGGAGGGCCGCTGAGACCCAGTACTTC	CASSLSGRAAETQYF
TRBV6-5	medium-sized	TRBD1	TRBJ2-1	TGTGCCAGCAAGGGGGCAGGCTACAATGAGCAGTTCTTC	CASKGAGYNEQFF
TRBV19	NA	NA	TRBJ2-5	TGTGCCAGTAGTATCACAGGGCCGGGGGAAGAGACCCAGTACTTC	CASSITGPGEETQYF
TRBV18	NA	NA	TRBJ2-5	TGTGCCAGCTCCAAGGGGGTCGACCAAGAGACCCAGTACTTC	CASSKGVDQETQYF
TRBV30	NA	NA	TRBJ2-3	TGTGCCTGGAGTTGGTTATCCACCAGCACAGATACGCAGTATTTT	CAWSWLSTSTDTQYF
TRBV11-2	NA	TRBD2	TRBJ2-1	TGTGCCAGCAAATCTAGCGGGAGATTGTTTGAGCAGTTCTTC	CASKSSGRLFEQFF
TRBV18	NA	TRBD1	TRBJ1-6	TGTGCCAGCTCGGTGGACAGGGGGAATTCACCCCTCCACTTT	CASSVDRGNSPLHF
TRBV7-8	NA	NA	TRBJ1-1	TGTGCCAGCAGCCCTCTTACCGCAGCTTTCTTT	CASSPLTAAFF
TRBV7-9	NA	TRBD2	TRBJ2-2	TGTGCCAGCAGCTCCGGACTAGCGGGGGGCGCGAACACCGGGGAGCTGTTTTTT	CASSSGLAGGANTGELFF
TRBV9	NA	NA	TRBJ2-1	TGTGCCAGCAGCGTAGACAGCCCCGGAGAGCAGTTCTTC	CASSVDSPGEQFF
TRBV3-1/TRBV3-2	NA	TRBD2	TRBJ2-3	TGTGCCAGCAGCCAAGCCCCGCGGGGGGCCGCCACAGATACGCAGTATTTT	CASSQAPRGAATDTQYF